One sample yielded the 20 T cell receptor beta chains listed below, sequenced in a study of cytomegalovirus exposure and HLA in healthy donors. In the PCR, 60 Vbeta and 13 Jbeta primers were used. The protocol was immunoSEQ multiplex PCR, while the TCRdb copy is restricted to in-frame clones and leaves out a portion. The table includes 75,000 to 90,000 clones, 78% detected once. The sequenced sample was PBMCs. Every receptor here comes from a male donor in good health and CMV-seropositive.

The chain links TRBV14 to TRBJ1-2; D is ambiguous. V was pared by 5 bases and J by 4 bases, with 11 bases between. This CDR3 has 13 residues. Germline CDR1 SGHDN, CDR2 FVKESK. CDR3: CASSATDIYGYTF. The CDR3 nucleotides read TGTGCCAGCAGCGCAACAGATATCTATGGCTACACCTTC.

This sequence joins TRBV5-5 and TRBJ2-7, with D tentatively TRBD1 (6 bases). Trimming cost V 0 bases and J 3 bases, with 10 bases left between them. The CDR3 is 14 amino acids. The V gene's germline CDR1 is SGHKS and CDR2 YYEKEE (reference sequence). The CDR3 spells CASSLVQGIYEQYF. The DNA for the CDR3 is TGTGCCAGCAGCTTGGTCCAGGGGATCTACGAGCAGTACTTC.

The chain links TRBV9 to TRBJ2-7, with 8 positions matching TRBD2. J lost 6 bases, V lost 5 bases, and 13 bases had no gene match. The CDR3 is 15 amino acids. Germline-derived CDR1 and CDR2 are SGDLS and YYNGEE. CDR3 sequence (DNA): TGTGCCAGCAGGCCTCCCGGGACTAGACATCGCGAGCAGTACTTC. Amino acids: CASRPPGTRHREQYF.

Only one count was recorded for this clone. The CDR3 region is CASRTGNDNEQFF. CDR3 nucleotides: TGTGCCAGCAGGACCGGGAACGACAATGAGCAGTTCTTC. The chain couples TRBV7-2 to TRBJ2-1, with a possible D match to TRBD2 (5 bases). The CDR3 totals 13 residues. Germline loops: CDR1 SGHTA, CDR2 FQGNSA. Trimming took off 6 bases at V and 5 bases at J, with 11 bases between the two ends.

The chain is built from TRBV28 and TRBJ2-1; a weak D match, TRBD1 (6 bases). V lost 7 bases and J 4 bases, leaving 11 bases between the germline ends. The germline gives CDR1 MDHEN, CDR2 SYDVKM. The CDR3 has 13 amino acids. The DNA for the CDR3 is TGTGCCAGCACCGAAACAGGGTACAATGAGCAGTTCTTC. Protein product: CASTETGYNEQFF. The entire variable domain, with the rest obtained from reference TRBV28 and TRBJ2-1, is as follows: DVKVTQSSRYLVKRTGEKVFLECVQDMDHENMFWYRQDPGLGLRLIYFSYDVKMKEKGDIPEGYSVSREKKERFSLILESASTNQTSMYLCASTETGYNEQFFGPGTRLTVL.

Only one count was recorded for this clone. The chain is built from TRBV5-5 and TRBJ2-7, with 10 bases lining up with TRBD1. The CDR3 has 16 amino acids. With V trimmed by 0 bases and J by 1 base, 4 bases remained unmatched. Germline V gene sequence: CDR1 SGHKS, CDR2 YYEKEE (reference sequence). In DNA, the CDR3 is TGTGCCAGCAGCTTGGGCCGGGACAGGGGTTCCTACGAGCAGTACTTC. Protein sequence: CASSLGRDRGSYEQYF.

This chain joins TRBV6-6 and TRBJ2-7; D gene ambiguous. CDR1 MNHNY and CDR2 SVGAGI come from the germline V gene (reference sequence). V was cut by 6 bases and J by 5 bases, with 17 bases left in between. The CDR3 has 14 residues. The chain's CDR3 is CASRLLDSSDEQYF. The CDR3 coding sequence is TGTGCCAGCAGGCTGTTGGATTCGAGCGACGAGCAGTACTTC.

The chain combines TRBV7-8 with TRBJ2-1; D remains unclear. Trimming stripped 0 bases from V and 10 bases from J, with 10 bases between. This CDR3 has 13 amino acids. Germline V gene data show CDR1 as SGHVS and CDR2 as FQNEAQ. The CDR3 loop reads CASSLAHHREQFF. The CDR3 nucleotides read TGTGCCAGCAGCTTAGCACACCATCGCGAGCAGTTCTTC. Variable domain in full (rest from reference TRBV7-8 and TRBJ2-1): GAGVSQSPRYKVAKRGQDVALRCDPISGHVSLFWYQQALGQGPEFLTYFQNEAQLDKSGLPSDRFFAERPEGSVSTLKIQRTQQEDSAVYLCASSLAHHREQFFGPGTRLTVL.

CDR3 region: CASSTTGGAAGYTF. CDR3 DNA: TGTGCCAGCAGCACCACAGGGGGCGCCGCGGGCTACACCTTC. The V call is TRBV28, the J call TRBJ1-2; 9 bases align to TRBD1. The V gene's germline CDR1 is MDHEN and CDR2 SYDVKM. The ends lost 6 bases at V and 8 bases at J; junction bases unmatched: 10. The CDR3 is 14 amino acids.

This clone appeared once. The sample contains more than one DNA sequence encoding this CDR3. In DNA, the CDR3 is TGCGCCAGCAGCCCCCTCGGGGGGGGCAACACTGAAGCTTTCTTT. Its translation: CASSPLGGGNTEAFF. This rearrangement joins TRBV5-1 to TRBJ1-1; D perhaps matches TRBD1 (6 bases). The V and J ends lost 4 bases and 2 bases respectively, with 15 bases between them. Germline V gene data show CDR1 as SGHRS and CDR2 as YFSETQ. CDR3 size: 15 residues.

The V gene is TRBV19, the J gene TRBJ1-3; TRBD1 aligns across 8 bases. V gave up 5 bases and J gave up 0 bases; unmatched junction bases: 9. The germline V gene encodes CDR1 LNHDA and CDR2 SQIVND (reference sequence). CDR3 length: 17 amino acids. CDR3 in amino acids: CASSLIPTGVSGNTIYF. The DNA for the CDR3 is TGTGCCAGTAGTCTTATACCGACAGGGGTCTCTGGAAACACCATATATTTT.

This clone has a single count. The CDR3 DNA sequence: TGTGCCACCAGCAGGGGCCTAAGAGAAGCTTTCTTT. It specifies CATSRGLREAFF. The V gene is TRBV15, the J gene TRBJ1-1; the D is unclear. The V and J ends lost 3 bases and 8 bases respectively, with 10 bases between them. The germline V gene encodes CDR1 LNHNV and CDR2 YYDKDF (reference sequence). This CDR3 has 12 residues.

The V and J genes are TRBV25-1 and TRBJ1-2; D is unresolved. The germline gives CDR1 MGHDK, CDR2 SYGVNS. The germline V and J ends were trimmed by 6 bases and 5 bases, with 13 bases remaining between them. The CDR3 length is 13 residues. CDR3 amino acids: CASRREAEYGYTF. For the CDR3, the DNA is TGTGCCAGCAGAAGGGAGGCGGAATATGGCTACACCTTC.

The chain employs TRBV7-2 and TRBJ1-1, with 11 bases matching TRBD1. The CDR3 consists of 18 residues. Trimming took 4 bases from V and 8 from J; bases not matched to a gene: 18. Germline CDR1 and CDR2: SGHTA and FQGNSA. As DNA, the CDR3 is TGTGCCAGCAGCTCGTACCCAAACCCTAGGACAGGGGGCCGCGAAGCTTTCTTT. Protein product: CASSSYPNPRTGGREAFF.

This clone was detected only a few times. The V and J genes are TRBV5-1 and TRBJ2-7, with D perhaps matching TRBD1 (5 bases). Germline values: CDR1 SGHRS, CDR2 YFSETQ. The CDR3 consists of 13 residues. The V and J ends lost 0 bases and 3 bases respectively, with 7 bases between them. Written as DNA, the CDR3 is TGCGCCAGCAGCTTGGAGGGGCGCTACGAGCAGTACTTC. As protein: CASSLEGRYEQYF.

J is TRBJ1-2 and V is TRBV7-8; weak D call: TRBD1 (6 bases). The CDR3 runs 13 residues. CDR1 is SGHVS and CDR2 is FQNEAQ in the germline V gene. V gave up 5 bases and J gave up 3 bases, with 10 bases separating them. The CDR3 sequence: CASSLAGDYGYTF. CDR3 in DNA: TGTGCCAGCAGCCTCGCAGGGGACTATGGCTACACCTTC.

The V call is TRBV4-1, the J call TRBJ2-2; D is ambiguous. V lost 4 bases, J lost 4 bases, and 19 bases lay in between. This CDR3 comprises 17 residues. In germline, CDR1 is MGHRA, CDR2 YSYEKL. CDR3 sequence: CASSPSFSEWSTGELFF. In DNA, the CDR3 is TGCGCCAGCAGCCCATCCTTTTCCGAGTGGTCCACCGGGGAGCTGTTTTTT.

This rearrangement joins TRBV7-2 to TRBJ2-1; maybe TRBD2 (6 bases). The CDR3 extends over 12 amino acids. Trimming took 4 bases from V and 6 from J, leaving 7 bases between them. Germline V CDR1 and CDR2: SGHTA, FQGNSA. This CDR3 is CASSSSANEQFF. The DNA for the CDR3 is TGTGCCAGCAGCTCTAGCGCCAATGAGCAGTTCTTC.

The V gene is TRBV27, the J gene TRBJ2-7; the D is unclear. V was cut by 2 bases and J by 6 bases, with 14 bases left in between. CDR1 MNHEY and CDR2 SMNVEV come from the germline V gene (reference sequence). The CDR3 has 14 amino acids. Written as DNA, the CDR3 is TGTGCCAGCAGTTTAGGTACTCCCGCCGGCGAGCAGTACTTC. It codes for CASSLGTPAGEQYF.

The J gene is TRBJ2-7, the V gene TRBV19; TRBD1 is a possible D gene (5 bases). Germline V lookup: CDR1 LNHDA, CDR2 SQIVND (reference sequence). The CDR3 is 15 residues long. V lost 4 bases and J lost 2, with 15 bases in between. The CDR3 sequence: CASSTASGLTYEQYF. CDR3 sequence (DNA): TGTGCCAGTAGTACCGCTTCAGGGTTAACCTACGAGCAGTACTTC.